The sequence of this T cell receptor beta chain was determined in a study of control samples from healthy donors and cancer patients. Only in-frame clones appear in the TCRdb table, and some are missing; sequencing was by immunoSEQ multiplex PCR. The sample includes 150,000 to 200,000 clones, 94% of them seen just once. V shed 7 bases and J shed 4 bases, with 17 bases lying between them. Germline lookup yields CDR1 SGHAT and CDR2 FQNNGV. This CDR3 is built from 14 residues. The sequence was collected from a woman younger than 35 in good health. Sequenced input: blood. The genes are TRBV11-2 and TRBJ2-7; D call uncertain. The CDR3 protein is CASTPQAGSYEQYF. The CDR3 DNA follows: TGTGCCAGCACCCCTCAGGCTGGGTCGTACGAGCAGTACTTC.